The T cell receptor (beta chain) described here comes from a study of monozygotic twins with inflammatory bowel disease. Each TCR library consumed about 4,000 ng of total RNA. Each CDR3 protein gets one entry in TCRdb, which reprocessed the 5' RACE reads and gives no DNA. This sample's table reports a few hundred thousand distinct CDR3 sequences. Germline assignment: CDR1 MNHEY and CDR2 SMNVEV (reference sequence). The CDR3 runs 15 residues. The source is a human donor with ulcerative colitis or Crohn's disease, or a healthy co-twin of an affected twin (not recorded which). The sequenced sample consisted of blood. V usage is TRBV27 and J usage is TRBJ1-2; TCRdb indicates TRBD1, and absent DNA this call remains unverified. CDR3 amino acids: CASSPWRGDNYGYTF.